These T cell receptor beta chains were read from a single sample in a study of blood T cell repertoires in COVID-19. Measured with immunoSEQ multiplex PCR; TCRdb has only the in-frame clones, and not every one. The sample has 250,000 or so clones, around 87% seen once. The sample taken for sequencing was peripheral blood. The receptors stem from a woman aged 65 to 85 with active or convalescent COVID-19. The CDR3 runs from the conserved cysteine through the conserved F or W.

TRBV7-2,CASSLGQGSMNTEAFF
TRBV19,CASTGLGAGNIQYF
TRBV6-5,CASSKGGGGYTF
TRBV10-1,CASSPLTSGGQDEQFF
TRBV7-8,CASSFGQFQETQYF
TRBV5-6,CASSHAGTGSHEQYF
TRBV6-5,CASSRTGGGSGYTF
TRBV19,CASSTGDPSWAIRGYTF
TRBV21-1,CATESGDRTNEKLFF
TRBV7-9,CASSLEAGSNQPQHF
TRBV29-1,CSVVSGGSGELFF
TRBV6-5,CASRDAPRGNTIYF
TRBV11-2,CASSSSTDTQYF
TRBV18,CASSPGIQTGKRYGYTF
TRBV19,CASSSLAGAGYNEQFF
TRBV6-2/TRBV6-3,CASSYSLAGGSQETQYF
TRBV19,CASSIVAGVNNEQFF
TRBV7-9,CASSPPEADNEKLFF
TRBV12-3/TRBV12-4,CASSPRFWGAQYF
TRBV6-5,CASSSARETEAFF
TRBV11-2,CASSPHTGGLRYNEQFF
TRBV4-1,CASSQGRARKNIQYF
TRBV7-9,CASSLPPVDEQYF
TRBV9,CASSQEGQSGNTIYF
TRBV29-1,CSVDFLRDRVEETQYF
TRBV2,CASSPRRGNYGYTF
TRBV24-1,CATSRPGQGFDEQFF
TRBV6-2/TRBV6-3,CASSYSGGWKYGYTF
TRBV4-3,CASSQGRENSPLHF
TRBV7-3,CASSPTPSSGGARTGELFF
TRBV25-1,CASSGDGLPNEQFF
TRBV7-2,CASSFRGQGNPWDEQFF
TRBV11-3,CASSPGGEKLFF
TRBV6-1,CASMSVGGGYEKLFF
TRBV6-5,CASRRQGVDGGYTF
TRBV6-2/TRBV6-3,CASSTTGGRTEAFF
TRBV5-6,CASSLLDRADTGELFF
TRBV24-1,CATSGAGGETQYF
TRBV24-1,CATSDSGVPFSNEQFF
TRBV27,CASSSRLNEKLFF
TRBV4-3,CASSQEFQGFLGNTIYF
TRBV19,CASSIDEDRAANTGELFF
TRBV2,CAGAGSGGLYNEQFF
TRBV6-5,CASREGTDTQYF
TRBV5-1,CASNLGAGELFF
TRBV7-6,CASSLDTRNTEAFF
TRBV2,CASSAEATDTQYF
TRBV20-1,CSASVGRGQPQHF
TRBV6-1,CASSEARGLGTDTQYF
TRBV7-2,CASSLTGQGAGSGAFF
TRBV14,CASSQSRGLGEAFF
TRBV11-3,CASSLGYRDEQYF
TRBV4-1,CASSQDRGQGSPGSSGNTIYF
TRBV5-1,CASSSGQGAYEQYF
TRBV3-1/TRBV3-2,CASSQDTGSLYEQYF